This passage covers 7 T cell receptor delta chains from one sample sequenced in a study of gammadelta T cells in human blood. TCRdb redid clone calling on the RT-PCR reads using CATT. The sample holds some 1,200 delta-chain clones, over 45% seen once. Sequenced input: Vgamma9Vdelta2 gamma-delta T cells from adult blood. These receptors came from a human donor.

By share of the sample, this clone is large. This chain uses TRDV2 with TRDJ1; no clear D. V gave up 3 bases and J gave up 3 bases, with 13 bases separating them. CDR1 is GEAIGNYY, CDR2 EKD, per germline. The CDR3 has 14 amino acids. This CDR3 reads CACDRLGLPDKLIF. The CDR3 DNA is TGTGCCTGTGACCGTTTGGGACTCCCCGATAAACTCATCTTT.

The chain couples TRDV1 to TRDJ1; 10 bases fit TRDD3. The V and J ends lost 2 bases and 1 base, in that order; junction bases with no gene match: 7. The CDR3 length is 17 residues. Germline CDR1 is TSWWSYY and CDR2 is QGS. CDR3 sequence reads: CALGEMIWGILTDKLIF. DNA of the CDR3: TGTGCTCTTGGGGAAATGATTTGGGGGATACTCACCGATAAACTCATCTTT.

As for this clone: TCRdb's protein, taken from a much larger clone, differs from this DNA's translation at residue 5, likely owing to a read error; the protein displayed comes from the DNA. V is TRDV2 and J is TRDJ1; 7 bases fit TRDD3. CDR1 GEAIGNYY and CDR2 EKD come from the germline V gene. V lost 3 bases to trimming and J lost 4 bases; unmatched junction nucleotides: 10. The length of the CDR3 is 15 residues. The CDR3 spells CACDALLGNGDKLIF. The CDR3 region has the DNA TGTGCCTGTGACGCTTTACTGGGGAACGGCGATAAACTCATCTTT.

Note on this clone: A far larger clone is one nucleotide away, so this likely arose from a read error. The identical CDR3 is also encoded by other nucleotide sequences in the sample. The V and J genes are TRDV2 and TRDJ3, with 8 bases that match TRDD3. This CDR3 comprises 17 residues. Germline V gives CDR1 GEAIGNYY, CDR2 EKD. CDR3 loop: CACDPPGGTWDTRQMFF. CDR3 DNA: TGTGCCTGTGACCCCCCTGGGGGAACCTGGGACACCCGGCAGATGTTTTTC.

About this clone itself: This likely stems from a read error, as it lies one base from a far larger clone. The same CDR3 also results from other DNA sequences found in this sample. V is TRDV2 and J is TRDJ1; TRDD3 aligns across 10 bases. This CDR3 spans 18 amino acids. V lost 3 bases and J lost 0; bases outside the gene matches: 12. Germline values: CDR1 GEAIGNYY, CDR2 EKD. This chain's CDR3 is CACDPTGGFLKYTDKLIF. CDR3 sequence (DNA): TGTGCCTGTGACCCCACTGGGGGATTCTTAAAGTACACCGATAAACTCATCTTT.

About this clone: A read error is the likely source, as a far larger clone sits one nucleotide away. The rearrangement uses TRDV2 and TRDJ1; 7 nucleotides align to TRDD3. Germline CDR1 reads GEAIGNYY; CDR2 reads EKD. CDR3 length equals 15 residues. This chain's CDR3 is CACDTLLGNGDKRIF. CDR3 nucleotides: TGTGCCTGTGACACTTTACTGGGGAACGGCGATAAACGCATCTTT.

This clone appeared a few times. A single base separates this from a much larger clone, so it may be a read error. Other DNA sequences in the same sample also yield this CDR3. V is TRDV2 and J is TRDJ1; D is undetermined. CDR1 and CDR2 from the germline V gene are GEAIGNYY and EKD. The CDR3 has 23 amino acids. The CDR3 region has the DNA TGTGCTTGTGACCCCGTCCTGATTACATCTACCCAATCCACTCAAACGTGGACCGATAAACTCATCTTT. Encoded protein: CACDPVLITSTQSTQTWTDKLIF.